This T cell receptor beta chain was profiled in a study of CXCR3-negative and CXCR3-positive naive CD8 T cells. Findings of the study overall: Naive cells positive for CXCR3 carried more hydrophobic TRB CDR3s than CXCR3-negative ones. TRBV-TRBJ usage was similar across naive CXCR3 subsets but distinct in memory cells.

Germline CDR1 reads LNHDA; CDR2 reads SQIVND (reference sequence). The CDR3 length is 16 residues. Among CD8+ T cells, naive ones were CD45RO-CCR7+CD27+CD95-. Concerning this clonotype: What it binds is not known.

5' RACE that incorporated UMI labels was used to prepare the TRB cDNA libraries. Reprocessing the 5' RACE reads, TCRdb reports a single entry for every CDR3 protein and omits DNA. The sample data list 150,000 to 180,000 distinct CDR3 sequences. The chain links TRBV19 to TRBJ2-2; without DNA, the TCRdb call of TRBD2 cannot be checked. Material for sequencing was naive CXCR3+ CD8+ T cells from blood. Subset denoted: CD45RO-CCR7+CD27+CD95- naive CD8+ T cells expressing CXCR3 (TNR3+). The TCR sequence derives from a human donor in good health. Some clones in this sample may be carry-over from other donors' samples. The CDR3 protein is CASHPAGLGKTGELFF.